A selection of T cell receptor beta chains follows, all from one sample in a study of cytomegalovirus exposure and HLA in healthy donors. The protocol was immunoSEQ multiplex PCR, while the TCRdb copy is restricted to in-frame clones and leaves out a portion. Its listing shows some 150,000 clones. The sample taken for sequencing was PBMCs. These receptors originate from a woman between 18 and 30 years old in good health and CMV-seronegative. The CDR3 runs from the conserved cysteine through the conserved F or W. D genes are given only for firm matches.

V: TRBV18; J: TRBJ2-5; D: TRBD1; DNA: TGTGCCAGCTCACCGGACAGGTTACTCGTGGTGATCCAGTACTTC; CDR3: CASSPDRLLVVIQYF
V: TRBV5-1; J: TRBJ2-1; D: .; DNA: TGCGCCAGCAGGCAGAGCGGACTATACAATGAGCAGTTCTTC; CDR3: CASRQSGLYNEQFF
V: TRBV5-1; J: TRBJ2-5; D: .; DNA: TGCGCCAGCAGCTTGGGCCAGCAAGAGACCCAGTACTTC; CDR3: CASSLGQQETQYF
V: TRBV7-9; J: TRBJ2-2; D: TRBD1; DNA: TGTGCCAGCAGCTTAGGCGTGGACAGGGACTTGCCGTTTTTT; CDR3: CASSLGVDRDLPFF
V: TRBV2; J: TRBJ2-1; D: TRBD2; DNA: TGTGCCAGCGCCGCTGCGGGGGGCGGGTACAATGAGCAGTTCTTC; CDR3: CASAAAGGGYNEQFF
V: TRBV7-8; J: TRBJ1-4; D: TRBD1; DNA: TGTGCCAGCAGTCAGACAGGGGCAGGAGAAAAACTGTTTTTT; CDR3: CASSQTGAGEKLFF
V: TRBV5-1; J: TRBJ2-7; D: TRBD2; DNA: TGCGCCAGCAGCTGGGGCAGCGGGAACTCCTACGAGCAGTACTTC; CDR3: CASSWGSGNSYEQYF
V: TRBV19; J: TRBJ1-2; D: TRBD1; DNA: TGTGCCAGTAGTCTCCAACCCGGACAGGGGGCTGACGGCTACACCTTC; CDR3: CASSLQPGQGADGYTF
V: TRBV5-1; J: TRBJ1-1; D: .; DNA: TGCGCCAGCACTTTAGGGGCAGGGCAGAACACTGAAGCTTTCTTT; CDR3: CASTLGAGQNTEAFF
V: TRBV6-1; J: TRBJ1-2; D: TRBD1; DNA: TGTGCCAGCAGTGCGGGACAGAGAAATGGCTACACCTTC; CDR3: CASSAGQRNGYTF
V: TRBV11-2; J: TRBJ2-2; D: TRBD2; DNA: TGTGCCAGCAACTTGGCGCTGAGCGGGAGGGCCGGGGAGCTGTTTTTT; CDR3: CASNLALSGRAGELFF
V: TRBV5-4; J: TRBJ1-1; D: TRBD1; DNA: TGTGCCAGCAGCTTGGGGGGGACAGGGGGGCAGAACACTGAAGCTTTCTTT; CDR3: CASSLGGTGGQNTEAFF
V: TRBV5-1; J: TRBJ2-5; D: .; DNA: TGCGCCAGCAGCCCGCTCGGTACCCAAGAGACCCAGTACTTC; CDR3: CASSPLGTQETQYF
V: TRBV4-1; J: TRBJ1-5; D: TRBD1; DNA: TGCGCCAGCAGCCAAGAGCAGAACAGGGGGCTGGGGCCCCAGCATTTT; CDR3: CASSQEQNRGLGPQHF
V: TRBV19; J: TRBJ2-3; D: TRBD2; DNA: TGTGCCAGTAGTATACGGGAGGCAGCAGATACGCAGTATTTT; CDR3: CASSIREAADTQYF
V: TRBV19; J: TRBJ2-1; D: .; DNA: TGTGCCAGTAGCCCTCTCGGGGTCGGCAATGAGCAGTTCTTC; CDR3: CASSPLGVGNEQFF
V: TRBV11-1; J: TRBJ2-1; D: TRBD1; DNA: TGTGCCAGCAGCCCAAAAAGGGGACAGGGGGCTTGGAATGAGCAGTTCTTC; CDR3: CASSPKRGQGAWNEQFF
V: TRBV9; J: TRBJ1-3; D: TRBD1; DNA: TGTGCCAGCAGCGTAGGTCGGACAGGGGGCTCTGGAAACACCATATATTTT; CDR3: CASSVGRTGGSGNTIYF
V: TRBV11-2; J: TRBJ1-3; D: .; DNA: TGTGCCAGCAGCTTACAGGACGGGGGTTTTGGAAACACCATATATTTT; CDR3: CASSLQDGGFGNTIYF
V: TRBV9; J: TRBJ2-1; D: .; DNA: TGTGCCAGCAGCGTAGGTGCGGAGGCCTACAATGAGCAGTTCTTC; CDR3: CASSVGAEAYNEQFF
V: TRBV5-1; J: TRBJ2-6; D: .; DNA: TGCGCCAGCAGCTTCGGTGGGGCCAACGTCCTGACTTTC; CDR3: CASSFGGANVLTF
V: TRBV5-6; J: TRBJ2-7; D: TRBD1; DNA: TGTGCCAGCAGCTTAAAGACAGGGGGTTTTGACGAGCAGTACTTC; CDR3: CASSLKTGGFDEQYF
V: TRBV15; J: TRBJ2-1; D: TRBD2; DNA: TGTGCCTCGGGAGTTAGCGGGCATTACAATGAGCAGTTCTTC; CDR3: CASGVSGHYNEQFF
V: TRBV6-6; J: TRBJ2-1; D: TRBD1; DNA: TGTGCCAGCAGTCCTCGGGACAGTGACAATGAGCAGTTCTTC; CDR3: CASSPRDSDNEQFF
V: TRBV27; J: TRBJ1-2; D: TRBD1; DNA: TGTGCCAGCAGTCTCCGGACAGGCCACTATGGCTACACCTTC; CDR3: CASSLRTGHYGYTF
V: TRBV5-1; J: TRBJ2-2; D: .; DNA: TGCGCCAGCAGCTTGGATCTCGCGGGACCCACCGGGGAGCTGTTTTTT; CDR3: CASSLDLAGPTGELFF
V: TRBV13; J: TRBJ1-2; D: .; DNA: TGTGCCAGCAGCTTAATGGCAGGGTCTGGCTACACCTTC; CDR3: CASSLMAGSGYTF
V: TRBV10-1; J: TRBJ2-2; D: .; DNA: TGCGCCAGTTCGGAGAACACCGAGGAGCTGTTTTTT; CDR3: CASSENTEELFF
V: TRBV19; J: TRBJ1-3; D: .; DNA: TGTGCCAGTAGGCGGGCCAAGAGCTCTGGAAACACCATATATTTT; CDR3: CASRRAKSSGNTIYF
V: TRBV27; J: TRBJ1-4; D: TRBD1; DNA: TGTGCCAGCAGTCGAATACAGGGGAATGAAAAACTGTTTTTT; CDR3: CASSRIQGNEKLFF
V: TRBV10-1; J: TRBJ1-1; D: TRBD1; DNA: TGCGCCGTCCACAGGGGCCCTGAAGCTTTCTTT; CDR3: CAVHRGPEAFF
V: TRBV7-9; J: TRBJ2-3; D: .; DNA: TGTGCCAGCAGCTTCTGGCCAGATACGCAGTATTTT; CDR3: CASSFWPDTQYF
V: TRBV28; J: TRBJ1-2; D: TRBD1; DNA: TGTGCCAGCAGCTGGACAGGAGAAGATGGCTACACCTTC; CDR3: CASSWTGEDGYTF
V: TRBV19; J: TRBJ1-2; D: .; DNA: TGTGCCAGTAGTCGGGAGTCGGGCTATGGCTACACCTTC; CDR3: CASSRESGYGYTF
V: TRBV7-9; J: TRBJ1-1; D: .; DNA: TGTGCCAGCAGCCCCGACCCACAGGGCTTTACTGAAGCTTTCTTT; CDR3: CASSPDPQGFTEAFF
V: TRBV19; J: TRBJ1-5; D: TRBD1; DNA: TGTGCCAGTAGTATTGGGTGGACAGGGGCTTATAGCAATCAGCCCCAGCATTTT; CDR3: CASSIGWTGAYSNQPQHF
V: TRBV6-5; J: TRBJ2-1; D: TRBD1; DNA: TGTGCCAGCAGCCGGGACAGCTCCTACAATGAGCAGTTCTTC; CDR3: CASSRDSSYNEQFF
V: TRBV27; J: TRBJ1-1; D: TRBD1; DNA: TGTGCCAGTACTGCCAGGGGGATCGCCAACACTGAAGCTTTCTTT; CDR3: CASTARGIANTEAFF
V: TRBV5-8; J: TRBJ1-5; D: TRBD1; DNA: TGTGCCAGCAGCTTGATCTCAGGGGGAGGAAGACAGCCCCAGCATTTT; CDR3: CASSLISGGGRQPQHF
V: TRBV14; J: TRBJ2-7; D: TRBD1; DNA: TGTTCCAGCAGCCAAGCCTTAGGGGGCAGGGTCTACGAGCAGTACTTC; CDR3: CSSSQALGGRVYEQYF
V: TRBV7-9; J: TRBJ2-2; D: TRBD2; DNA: TGTGCCAGCAGCTTTGGGACTAGCGGCGGGGAGCTGTTTTTT; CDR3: CASSFGTSGGELFF
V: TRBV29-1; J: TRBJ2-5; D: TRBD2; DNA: TGCAGCGTTGGTGTAACGGGAGGCCAACAAGAGACCCAGTACTTC; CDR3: CSVGVTGGQQETQYF